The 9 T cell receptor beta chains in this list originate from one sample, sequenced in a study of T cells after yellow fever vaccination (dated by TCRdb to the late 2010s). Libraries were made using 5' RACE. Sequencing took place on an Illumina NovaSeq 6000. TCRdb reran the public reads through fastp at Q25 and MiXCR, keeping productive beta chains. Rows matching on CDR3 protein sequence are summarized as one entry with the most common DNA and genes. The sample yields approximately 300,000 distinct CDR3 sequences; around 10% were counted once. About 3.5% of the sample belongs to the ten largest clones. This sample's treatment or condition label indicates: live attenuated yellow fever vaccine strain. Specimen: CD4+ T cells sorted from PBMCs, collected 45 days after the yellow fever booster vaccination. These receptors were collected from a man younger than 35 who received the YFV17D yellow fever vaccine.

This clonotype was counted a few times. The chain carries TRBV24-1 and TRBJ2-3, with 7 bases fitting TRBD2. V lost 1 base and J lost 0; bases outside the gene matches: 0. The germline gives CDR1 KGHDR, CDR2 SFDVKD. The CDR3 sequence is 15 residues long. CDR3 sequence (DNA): TGTGCCACCAGTGATTTAGCGGGGAGCACAGATACGCAGTATTTT. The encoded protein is CATSDLAGSTDTQYF.

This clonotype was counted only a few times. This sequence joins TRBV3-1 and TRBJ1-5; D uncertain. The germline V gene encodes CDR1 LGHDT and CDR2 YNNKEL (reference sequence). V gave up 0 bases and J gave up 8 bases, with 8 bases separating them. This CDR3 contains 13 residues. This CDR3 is CASSQDKREPQHF. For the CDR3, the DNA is TGTGCCAGCAGCCAAGATAAAAGGGAGCCCCAGCATTTT.

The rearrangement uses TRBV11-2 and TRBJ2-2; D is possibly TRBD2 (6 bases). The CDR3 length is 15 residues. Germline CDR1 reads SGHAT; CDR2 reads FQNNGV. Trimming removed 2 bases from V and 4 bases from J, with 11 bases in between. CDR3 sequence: CASSLPGLSTGELFF. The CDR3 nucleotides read TGTGCCAGCAGCTTACCGGGACTTAGCACCGGGGAGCTGTTTTTT.

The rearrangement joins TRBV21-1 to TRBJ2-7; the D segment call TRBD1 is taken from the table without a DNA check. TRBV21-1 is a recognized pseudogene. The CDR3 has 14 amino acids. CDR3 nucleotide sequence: TGTGCCAGCAGCAAAGGGAGGGGGCCGCACGAGCAGTACGTC. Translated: CASSKGRGPHEQYV.

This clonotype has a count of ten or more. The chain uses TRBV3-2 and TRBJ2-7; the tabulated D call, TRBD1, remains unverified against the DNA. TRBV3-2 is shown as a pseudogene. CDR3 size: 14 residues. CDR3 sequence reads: CASSQDRTGTEQYV. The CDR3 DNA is TGTGCCAGCAGCCAAGATCGTACAGGGACCGAGCAGTACGTC.

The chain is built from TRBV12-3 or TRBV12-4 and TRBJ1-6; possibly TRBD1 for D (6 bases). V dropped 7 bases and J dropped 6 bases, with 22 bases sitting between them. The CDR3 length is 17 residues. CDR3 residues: CASTPGPAQGANSPLHF. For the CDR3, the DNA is TGTGCCAGCACTCCCGGGCCCGCACAGGGTGCTAATTCACCCCTCCACTTT.

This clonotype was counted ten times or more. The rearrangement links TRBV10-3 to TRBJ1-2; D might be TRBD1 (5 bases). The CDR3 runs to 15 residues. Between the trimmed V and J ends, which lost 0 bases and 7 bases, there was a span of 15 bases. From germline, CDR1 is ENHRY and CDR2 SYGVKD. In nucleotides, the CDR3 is TGTGCCATCAGTGAGTCATTGTGGCAGGGCGGTGGCTACACCTTC. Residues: CAISESLWQGGGYTF.

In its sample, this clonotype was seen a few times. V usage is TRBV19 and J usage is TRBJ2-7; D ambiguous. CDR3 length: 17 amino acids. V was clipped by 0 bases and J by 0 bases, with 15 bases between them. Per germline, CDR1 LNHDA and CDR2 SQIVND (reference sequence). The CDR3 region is CASSIDLLRANSYEQYF. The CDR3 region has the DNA TGTGCCAGTAGTATAGATCTTCTCCGAGCCAACTCCTACGAGCAGTACTTC.

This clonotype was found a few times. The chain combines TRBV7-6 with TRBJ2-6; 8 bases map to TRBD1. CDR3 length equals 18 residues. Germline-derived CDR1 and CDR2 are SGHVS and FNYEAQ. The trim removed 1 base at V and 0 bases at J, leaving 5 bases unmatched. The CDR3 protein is CASSLESDRGSGANVLTF. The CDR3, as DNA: TGTGCCAGCAGCTTAGAGAGCGACAGGGGCTCTGGGGCCAACGTCCTGACTTTC.